These 11 T cell receptor beta chains share one sample of origin, sequenced in a study of tumor-infiltrating lymphocytes in primary liver carcinoma. The authors made TCR beta cDNA from about 500 ng total RNA with a constant-region primer. Construction of TCR beta libraries relied on three successive nested multiplex PCR rounds employing slightly modified ARM-PCR. PCR rounds one and two used TRBV1-TRBV30 forward primers with a C-beta reverse primer for 10 cycles each. TCRdb re-called the multiplex PCR reads with MiXCR, one entry per CDR3 protein. The repertoire holds 300,000 to 350,000 distinct CDR3 sequences, about three fifths seen once, with over 15% in the top ten. Out of unsorted whole blood came the blood RNA, and germline DNA was extracted as well. The sequenced sample consisted of peripheral blood. Receptors originate from a woman aged 25 to 39 with primary liver carcinoma and hepatitis B virus infection.

Turning to this clonotype: The conserved final phenylalanine or tryptophan is absent from the CDR3, which likely points to a read error. This rearrangement joins TRBV11-2 to TRBJ2-7, with 7 bases aligning to TRBD2. Germline V lookup: CDR1 SGHAT, CDR2 FQNNGV. V lost 4 bases, J lost 0 bases, and 3 bases stayed unmatched. This CDR3 region has 14 residues. CDR3 sequence: CASSSSGLSYEQYL. CDR3 DNA sequence: TGTGCCAGCAGCTCTAGCGGCCTCTCCTACGAGCAGTACTTG.

CDR3 sequence: CASSLVQGAYNEQFF. CDR3 nucleotides: TGTGCCAGCAGCTTAGTACAGGGGGCATATAATGAGCAGTTCTTC. The rearrangement links TRBV7-8 to TRBJ2-1; 9 positions match TRBD1. This CDR3 comprises 15 residues. V was clipped by 1 base and J by 7 bases; unmatched bases: 5. In germline, CDR1 is SGHVS, CDR2 FQNEAQ.

In this sample, this clonotype turned up a few times. The genes are TRBV12-3 or TRBV12-4 and TRBJ1-5, with a tentative D call TRBD1 (6 bases). This CDR3 region has 14 residues. The V gene lost 5 bases and the J gene lost 10 bases, with 18 bases spanning the gap. CDR3 nucleotide sequence: TGTGCCAGCAGTCTTTACAGGGACCCGGTCCCCCAGCATTTT. It yields the protein CASSLYRDPVPQHF.

As DNA, the CDR3 is TGTGCCAGCAGTCCACCCCTGTATGGAAGGGGGAATCAGCCCCAGCATTTT. Translating gives CASSPPLYGRGNQPQHF. The V call is TRBV6-2 or TRBV6-3, the J call TRBJ1-5; D perhaps matches TRBD1 (6 bases). Germline assignment: CDR1 MNHEY and CDR2 SVGEGT. Trimming shortened V by 5 bases and J by 4 bases, and 21 bases separated the two germline ends. The CDR3 length is 17 residues.

This clonotype has a handful of counts. The V call is TRBV6-5, the J call TRBJ2-2; D is perhaps TRBD2 (6 bases). Per the germline V gene, CDR1 is MNHEY and CDR2 is SVGAGI. Trimming pared 10 bases from V and 2 bases from J, leaving 14 bases between. There are 14 residues in the CDR3. The chain's CDR3 is CATRFGSNTGELFF. CDR3 nucleotides: TGTGCCACCCGATTCGGGAGTAACACCGGGGAGCTGTTTTTT.

The chain is built from TRBV14 and TRBJ1-2; D uncertain. V lost 4 bases and J 1 base, leaving 7 bases between the germline ends. The germline CDR1 and CDR2 sequences are SGHDN and FVKESK. The length of the CDR3 is 13 residues. The CDR3 region is CASSLTRNYGYTF. CDR3 DNA: TGTGCCAGCAGCCTTACACGTAACTATGGCTACACCTTC.

With regard to this clonotype: The germline gene is not matched at one end of the junction; a read error may be the cause. The genes are TRBV7-8 and TRBJ2-1; D call uncertain. The germline V gene encodes CDR1 SGHVS and CDR2 FQNEAQ. The CDR3 runs to 15 residues. CDR3 protein: CDSSPIKGSYNERFF. Here the CDR3 DNA reads TGTGACAGCAGTCCTATAAAGGGTTCCTACAATGAGCGGTTCTTC.

As regards this clonotype: One end of the junction does not line up with germline, which may come from a read error. The rearrangement uses TRBV12-3 or TRBV12-4 and TRBJ2-1; tentative D call: TRBD2 (5 bases). The CDR3 extends over 14 amino acids. CDR3: CTSSSTISYNEQFF. CDR3 nucleotide sequence: TGTACCAGTTCTTCGACTATCTCCTACAATGAGCAGTTCTTC.

The V gene is TRBV7-8, the J gene TRBJ2-2, with D maybe TRBD1 (5 bases). CDR1 is SGHVS and CDR2 is FQNEAQ in the germline V gene. V lost 5 bases and J 6 bases, leaving 13 bases between the germline ends. This CDR3 has 14 residues. The CDR3 protein is CASSTGTPPGELFF. CDR3 coding DNA: TGTGCCAGCAGCACAGGAACCCCCCCCGGGGAGCTGTTTTTT.

This rearrangement joins TRBV14 to TRBJ2-3; no reliable D call. This CDR3 is built from 13 residues. The V end was cut by 7 bases, the J end by 4 bases, with 12 bases between. Germline CDR1 and CDR2: SGHDN and FVKESK. DNA for the CDR3: TGTGCCAGCAACCTATTAAACTCAGATACGCAGTATTTT. Its translation is CASNLLNSDTQYF.

As for this clonotype: The junction departs from the called germline gene at one end, perhaps through a read error. The V call is TRBV29-1, the J call TRBJ2-7; possible D gene TRBD2, 5 bases. The CDR3 is made up of 12 amino acids. CDR1 is SQVTM and CDR2 is ANQGSEA in the germline V gene. The CDR3 reads CSGRSGTYDQYF. The CDR3 nucleotides read TGCAGCGGGAGGTCGGGAACCTACGACCAGTACTTC.